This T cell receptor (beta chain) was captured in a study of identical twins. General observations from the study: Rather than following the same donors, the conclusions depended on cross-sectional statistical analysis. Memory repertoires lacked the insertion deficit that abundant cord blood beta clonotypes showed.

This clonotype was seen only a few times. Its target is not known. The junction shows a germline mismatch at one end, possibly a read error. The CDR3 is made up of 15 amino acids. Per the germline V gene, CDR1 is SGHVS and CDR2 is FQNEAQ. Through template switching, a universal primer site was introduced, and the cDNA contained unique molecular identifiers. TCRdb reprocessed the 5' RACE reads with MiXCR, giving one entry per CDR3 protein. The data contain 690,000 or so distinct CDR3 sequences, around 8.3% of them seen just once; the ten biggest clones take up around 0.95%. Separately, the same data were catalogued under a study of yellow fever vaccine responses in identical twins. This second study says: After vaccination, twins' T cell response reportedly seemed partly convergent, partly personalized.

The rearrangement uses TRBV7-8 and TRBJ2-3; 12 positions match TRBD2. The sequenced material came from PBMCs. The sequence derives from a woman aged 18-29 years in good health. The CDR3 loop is CASRPGTSGLYTEYF. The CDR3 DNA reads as TGTGCCAGCAGACCTGGGACTAGCGGGTTATATACGGAGTATTTT.